This T cell receptor (beta chain) derives from a study of T cells in narcolepsy. Study background: Enrolled donors included narcolepsy type 1 or type 2 patients and healthy controls.

Whole-study findings and limits: No autoreactive T cell clone sequences appeared in some memory CD4+ repertoires. Comparing one patient's CSF and blood CD4+ clonotypes highlighted HCRT- and TRIB2-specific autoreactive clonotypes.

CDR3 length equals 13 residues. V was pared by 6 bases and J by 5 bases, with 7 bases of the junction left unmatched. Germline V CDR1 and CDR2: SQVTM, ANQGSEA. Regarding this clone: Its antigen is not identified.

This table comes from immunoSEQ multiplex PCR, and its TCRdb copy is limited to in-frame clones, with some not included. Of approximately 32,000 clones listed, 82% are singletons. This sequence was found in a human donor with narcolepsy. The source material was CD45RA- memory CD4+ T cells from PBMCs. The rearrangement joins TRBV29-1 to TRBJ2-3; 8 nucleotides match TRBD1. CDR3 sequence (DNA): TGCAGCGTAGGACAGGGATGGGGAGATACGCAGTATTTT. Translating gives CSVGQGWGDTQYF.